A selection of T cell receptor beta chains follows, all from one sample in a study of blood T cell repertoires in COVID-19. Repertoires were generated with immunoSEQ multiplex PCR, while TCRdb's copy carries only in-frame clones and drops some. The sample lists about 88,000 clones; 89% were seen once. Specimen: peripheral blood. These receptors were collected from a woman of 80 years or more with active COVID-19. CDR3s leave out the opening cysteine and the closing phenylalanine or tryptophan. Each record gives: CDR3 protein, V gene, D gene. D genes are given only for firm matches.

CDR3 protein: ASSQMVGGSYGQY
V gene: TRBV4-3
D gene: NA

CDR3 protein: ASTTGTETQY
V gene: TRBV6-5
D gene: NA

CDR3 protein: ASSKGGGFSNQPQH
V gene: TRBV21-1
D gene: NA

CDR3 protein: ASSIFRPGANVLT
V gene: TRBV19
D gene: NA

CDR3 protein: ASSQRTGANSPLH
V gene: TRBV4-3
D gene: TRBD1

CDR3 protein: ASSDIREGRNF
V gene: TRBV2
D gene: TRBD2

CDR3 protein: ASSSRTGQYGYT
V gene: TRBV5-4
D gene: TRBD1

CDR3 protein: ASSLARSSYNEQF
V gene: TRBV7-9
D gene: NA

CDR3 protein: ATSANRVGETQY
V gene: TRBV24-1
D gene: NA

CDR3 protein: ASVDSLANEQF
V gene: TRBV28
D gene: NA

CDR3 protein: ASSLLDGGDTQY
V gene: TRBV27
D gene: NA

CDR3 protein: ASSPGLVAETQY
V gene: TRBV7-2
D gene: TRBD2

CDR3 protein: ASSKPGFYNEQF
V gene: TRBV7-9
D gene: NA

CDR3 protein: SARVRDTQY
V gene: TRBV20-1
D gene: NA

CDR3 protein: ASSPRYGGSGGDTQY
V gene: TRBV7-2
D gene: TRBD2

CDR3 protein: ATAPRQGWSEQF
V gene: TRBV28
D gene: TRBD1

CDR3 protein: ASSLAIAGVSLQETQY
V gene: TRBV5-1
D gene: TRBD2

CDR3 protein: ASSLGLAGDNADTQY
V gene: TRBV5-4
D gene: TRBD2

CDR3 protein: ASSIGLAAYNEQF
V gene: TRBV28
D gene: TRBD2

CDR3 protein: ASSLQSGVETQY
V gene: TRBV27
D gene: NA

CDR3 protein: ATSDLSAGGTEQF
V gene: TRBV24-1
D gene: TRBD2

CDR3 protein: ASSFSSNQPQH
V gene: TRBV7-2
D gene: NA

CDR3 protein: ASSAGQINEKLF
V gene: TRBV7-8
D gene: TRBD1

CDR3 protein: ASSGLDRVGGYT
V gene: TRBV2
D gene: TRBD1

CDR3 protein: ASSLVSGETEAF
V gene: TRBV7-2
D gene: NA

CDR3 protein: ATSDSSGTITDTQY
V gene: TRBV24-1
D gene: TRBD2

CDR3 protein: ASSPTYIKDPTGRDYGYT
V gene: TRBV28
D gene: TRBD1

CDR3 protein: ASSLVGPRDKNIQY
V gene: TRBV11-3
D gene: NA

CDR3 protein: SVGPRRDPRGETQY
V gene: TRBV29-1
D gene: NA

CDR3 protein: ASSFPPPGLAGELSNFSYEQY
V gene: TRBV28
D gene: TRBD2

CDR3 protein: ASSTGDSGEGETQY
V gene: TRBV19
D gene: NA

CDR3 protein: ASSRTGAGEKLF
V gene: TRBV2
D gene: TRBD1

CDR3 protein: ASSSPLDRGGYNEQF
V gene: TRBV7-9
D gene: TRBD1

CDR3 protein: ASSPTSGSTDTQY
V gene: TRBV6-4
D gene: TRBD2

CDR3 protein: ASRPVGSGRGEQF
V gene: TRBV27
D gene: TRBD2

CDR3 protein: ASRQTYGYT
V gene: TRBV12-3/TRBV12-4
D gene: NA

CDR3 protein: ASSDRVAKNIQY
V gene: TRBV28
D gene: TRBD1

CDR3 protein: SVVLMGGETQY
V gene: TRBV29-1
D gene: NA

CDR3 protein: ASSALWKRELTGELF
V gene: TRBV9
D gene: NA

CDR3 protein: SLIGTRNAYNEQF
V gene: TRBV29-1
D gene: TRBD2

CDR3 protein: ASSPIGNTGELF
V gene: TRBV18
D gene: NA

CDR3 protein: ASRRGGNTEAF
V gene: TRBV6-5
D gene: NA